This T cell receptor (beta chain) was sequenced for a study of cytomegalovirus exposure and HLA in healthy donors. Findings and caveats of the study: Differences between HLA loci emerged in a later analysis of TCR association rates, with DRB1 most and HLA-C fewest.

The PCR used 60 Vbeta and 13 Jbeta primers. Produced via immunoSEQ multiplex PCR; TCRdb's table is partial and in-frame only. The sample lists 150,000 to 200,000 clones, 75% to 85% seen once, with around 2.3% in the top ten. This CDR3 spans 15 amino acids. V was cut by 3 bases and J by 11 bases, with 22 bases left in between. Per the germline V gene, CDR1 is MGHRA and CDR2 is YSYEKL. In regard to this clone: Its antigen is as yet unknown.

The TCR comes from a woman aged 45-65 years in good health and CMV-seronegative. The chain combines TRBV4-1 with TRBJ1-1; possibly TRBD1 for D (5 bases). What was sequenced was PBMCs. CDR3 region: CASSQTLTVSGEAFF. CDR3 bases: TGCGCCAGCAGCCAGACCTTGACAGTTTCGGGTGAGGCTTTCTTT.